This T cell receptor (beta chain) was identified during a study of T cells after yellow fever vaccination. Study-level results: The CD4 compartment and the CD8 compartment contained a small share of clonotypes in common. The presence of abundant clonotypes contaminating from the bulk population was possible in FACS-sorted repertoires. Most clones from primary vaccination were detected again post-booster (just over 95% CD4, more than 85% CD8).

CDR1 and CDR2 from the germline V gene are SGHTA and FQGNSA. V was shortened by 5 bases and J by 0 bases, with 8 bases between the two germline ends. The length of the CDR3 is 15 residues. By frequency in the sample, this clonotype is medium-sized. The antigen is undetermined. MiXCR, applied by TCRdb to the 5' RACE reads, yields one record per CDR3 protein. Of around 100,000 distinct CDR3 sequences in the sample, less than 6% were seen once. The rearrangement joins TRBV7-2 to TRBJ2-6, with no clear D. The clonotype comes from a man aged 18 to 30 who received the YFV17D yellow fever vaccine. The specimen comprised CD8+ T cells sorted from PBMCs, sampled 10 days after the yellow fever booster vaccination. The CDR3 nucleotides are TGTGCCAGCAGCCCCCTCCCCTCTGGGGCCAACGTCCTGACTTTC. It specifies CASSPLPSGANVLTF.